What follows are 18 T cell receptor beta chains derived from one specimen sequenced in a study of Ad26.COV2.S vaccination and SARS-CoV-2 variants. Sequencing was performed with immunoSEQ multiplex PCR; in TCRdb, only in-frame clones are kept and a portion is missing. The sample lists fewer than 600,000 clones, 89% occurring once. Regarding treatment: some 19 received Ad26.COV2.S at low or high dose, single or two shots; 5 received placebo; per-sample allocation not given. Repertoires come from day 63 after the first vaccine or placebo injection. This material consisted of peripheral blood, taken in a trial of Ad26.COV2.S vaccine versus placebo. The receptors derive from a person between 18 and 65 years old who received the Ad26.COV2.S COVID-19 vaccine or a placebo.

Concerning this clone itself: Its ends do not fully match the called genes, so a read error is possible. The chain couples TRBV6-5 to TRBJ2-7; TRBD2 agrees at 9 bases. The CDR3 has 15 residues. Germline CDR1 is MNHEY and CDR2 is SVGAGI. The CDR3 loop is CAGSLGSSGIYEQYF. The DNA of the CDR3 is TGTGCCGGCAGTTTGGGATCTAGCGGGATCTACGAGCAGTACTTC.

The chain couples TRBV5-1 to TRBJ2-2, with TRBD2 matching over 13 bases. Looked up from germline, CDR1 is SGHRS and CDR2 is YFSETQ. Trimming removed 4 bases from V and 7 bases from J; junction bases left unmatched: 13. This CDR3 comprises 18 residues. The CDR3 sequence: CASSPRTSGSITVGELFF. The DNA of the CDR3 is TGCGCCAGCAGCCCGAGGACTAGCGGGAGTATTACGGTCGGGGAGCTGTTTTTT.

There are a few counts of this clone. The J gene is TRBJ1-1, the V gene TRBV2; D is perhaps TRBD1 (5 bases). This CDR3 comprises 12 residues. V lost 4 bases and J 5 bases, leaving 8 bases between the germline ends. CDR1 SNHLY and CDR2 FYNNEI come from the germline V gene. The CDR3 DNA is TGTGCCAGCAGTGCGTGGGGGACTGAAGCTTTCTTT. Translated: CASSAWGTEAFF.

This clone was counted a single time. This rearrangement joins TRBV29-1 to TRBJ1-4; possibly TRBD1 for D (5 bases). This CDR3 is built from 13 residues. V lost 4 bases and J lost 5, with 11 bases in between. In germline, CDR1 is SQVTM, CDR2 ANQGSEA. The CDR3 reads CSVGRGGNEKLFF. CDR3 DNA: TGCAGCGTTGGGAGGGGTGGAAATGAAAAACTGTTTTTT.

In this sample, this clone turned up once. The CDR3 sequence: CASSQTGLSGGDYNEQFF. Written as DNA, the CDR3 is TGTGCCAGCAGTCAGACAGGTCTTAGCGGGGGGGATTACAATGAGCAGTTCTTC. J is TRBJ2-1 and V is TRBV6-6; 11 nucleotides line up with TRBD2. Losses at the gene ends were 5 bases for V and 4 bases for J; bases not matched to a gene: 13. In germline, CDR1 is MNHNY, CDR2 SVGAGI (reference sequence). The CDR3 extends over 18 amino acids.

This sequence joins TRBV9 and TRBJ2-5; 7 bases fit TRBD1. The CDR3 is 21 residues long. After removal of 1 base from V and 4 bases from J, the junction contained 25 bases not matched to a gene. In germline, CDR1 is SGDLS, CDR2 YYNGEE. The DNA of the CDR3 is TGTGCCAGCAGCGTATTTCCTAGTTTTCCCCAAGAATCGTCAGGGGGAGAGACCCAGTACTTC. This translates into CASSVFPSFPQESSGGETQYF. Complete variable domain (other parts from reference TRBV9 and TRBJ2-5): DSGVTQTPKHLITATGQRVTLRCSPRSGDLSVYWYQQSLDQGLQFLIQYYNGEERAKGNILERFSAQQFPDLHSELNLSSLELGDSALYFCASSVFPSFPQESSGGETQYFGPGTRLLVL.

The rearrangement links TRBV30 to TRBJ2-7; 9 bases fit TRBD1. The V and J ends lost 4 bases and 2 bases, in that order; junction bases with no gene match: 3. Germline V gene lookup returns CDR1 GTSNPN and CDR2 SVGIG (reference sequence). This CDR3 contains 13 residues. The CDR3 sequence is CAWNRGLAYEQYF. DNA for the CDR3: TGTGCCTGGAACAGGGGGCTAGCCTACGAGCAGTACTTC. The full variable domain, with the rest looked up from reference TRBV30 and TRBJ2-7, is SQTIHQWPATLVQPVGSPLSLECTVEGTSNPNLYWYRQAAGRGLQLLFYSVGIGQISSEVPQNLSASRPQDRQFILSSKKLLLSDSGFYLCAWNRGLAYEQYFGPGTRLTVT.

The J gene is TRBJ2-2, the V gene TRBV30, with a tentative D call TRBD1 (5 bases). Between the trimmed V and J ends, which lost 4 bases and 6 bases, there was a span of 15 bases. This CDR3 spans 14 amino acids. Germline CDR1 and CDR2: GTSNPN and SVGIG (reference sequence). The CDR3 DNA reads TGTGCCTGGACCTACGTGTGGGGCTCCGGGGAGCTGTTTTTT. Protein: CAWTYVWGSGELFF.

This clone was counted only a few times. The chain carries TRBV13 and TRBJ2-7; D gene ambiguous. The V end lost 0 bases, the J end lost 3 bases, and 9 bases lay between the germline ends. This CDR3 has 14 amino acids. The germline V gene encodes CDR1 PRHDT and CDR2 FYEKMQ (reference sequence). CDR3 in amino acids: CASSLGVFSYEQYF. The CDR3, as DNA: TGTGCCAGCAGCTTAGGGGTGTTTAGCTACGAGCAGTACTTC.

Here the CDR3 DNA reads TGTGCCAGCAGTTTTTTGGGACTAGCGGGAGAGGGGGAGACCCAGTACTTC. Its translation: CASSFLGLAGEGETQYF. The rearrangement joins TRBV27 to TRBJ2-5; 14 bases fit TRBD2. The CDR3 loop spans 17 amino acids. The ends lost 3 bases at V and 5 bases at J; junction bases unmatched: 8. Per the germline V gene, CDR1 is MNHEY and CDR2 is SMNVEV (reference sequence).

The rearrangement uses TRBV28 and TRBJ1-2, with 9 bases fitting TRBD1. The CDR3 totals 12 residues. In germline, CDR1 is MDHEN, CDR2 SYDVKM. J was trimmed by 8 bases and V by 6 bases; bases with no gene match: 4. The CDR3 is CASRPGQGGYTF. CDR3 nucleotides: TGTGCCAGCAGACCGGGACAGGGAGGCTACACCTTC.

A word on this clone: This specimen includes other DNA sequences encoding the same CDR3. The V and J genes are TRBV19 and TRBJ1-5; the D is unclear. The CDR3 loop spans 13 amino acids. V was clipped by 3 bases and J by 4 bases, with 7 bases between them. The germline V gene has CDR1 LNHDA and CDR2 SQIVND (reference sequence). Written as DNA, the CDR3 is TGTGCCAGTAGTATTAGAGGGAATCAGCCCCAGCATTTT. Amino acid sequence: CASSIRGNQPQHF.

The chain combines TRBV9 with TRBJ1-4; 9 nucleotides match TRBD1. The germline gives CDR1 SGDLS, CDR2 YYNGEE. This CDR3 is built from 15 residues. J was trimmed by 7 bases and V by 7 bases; bases with no gene match: 11. CDR3 protein: CASRRGQGWGEKLFF. The CDR3 nucleotides read TGTGCCAGCCGTCGGGGACAGGGCTGGGGTGAAAAACTGTTTTTT.

The gene calls are TRBV29-1 and TRBJ1-5; no reliable D call. The germline gives CDR1 SQVTM, CDR2 ANQGSEA. The CDR3 has 13 amino acids. V gave up 0 bases and J gave up 3 bases, with 6 bases separating them. CDR3 nucleotide sequence: TGCAGCGTTGAAGACAGGTACAATCAGCCCCAGCATTTT. This gives the protein CSVEDRYNQPQHF.

The CDR3 sequence: CASSSWTGGGETQYF. The CDR3 nucleotides are TGTGCCAGCAGCTCTTGGACAGGGGGAGGAGAGACCCAGTACTTC. The chain joins TRBV27 to TRBJ2-5; 10 nucleotides align to TRBD1. J lost 4 bases, V lost 6 bases, and 8 bases had no gene match. Germline V gene lookup returns CDR1 MNHEY and CDR2 SMNVEV (reference sequence). The CDR3 contains 15 residues.

The chain employs TRBV27 and TRBJ1-4, with no clear D. The length of the CDR3 is 13 residues. The V end lost 7 bases, the J end lost 4 bases, and 10 bases lay between the germline ends. Per the germline V gene, CDR1 is MNHEY and CDR2 is SMNVEV (reference sequence). The CDR3 is CASMTLLNEKLFF. The CDR3 coding sequence is TGTGCCAGCATGACCCTCCTTAATGAAAAACTGTTTTTT.

The V and J genes are TRBV3-1 (or the pseudogene TRBV3-2) and TRBJ2-7, with 8 nucleotides matching TRBD2. The trim removed 0 bases at V and 6 bases at J, leaving 10 bases unmatched. The CDR3 extends over 16 amino acids. Germline CDR1 is LGHDT and CDR2 is YNNKEL (reference sequence). For the CDR3, the DNA is TGTGCCAGCAGCCAAGAGGGGAGCGGGAGAGAGGGCGAGCAGTACTTC. Its protein is CASSQEGSGREGEQYF.

The chain carries TRBV5-8 and TRBJ2-3; unclear D gene. The CDR3 covers 17 residues. Germline V gives CDR1 SGHTS, CDR2 YDEGEE. V was clipped by 1 base and J by 3 bases, with 18 bases between them. The CDR3 bases are TGTGCCAGCAGCTTGAATCGGGTTACCCTTAAGACAGATACGCAGTATTTT. Protein product: CASSLNRVTLKTDTQYF.